This TCR beta chain originates from a study of T cell responses to AZD1222 COVID-19 vaccine. Points from the study as a whole: Mapped onto spike, vaccine-associated CD4 TCRs spanned it and were dominant at 160-218 and 743-854. Researchers took repertoire samples only after the peak T cell response had come. Donors were mostly white British, more females; clonal diversity possibly underestimated.

The CDR3 has 17 amino acids. The V and J ends lost 2 bases and 4 bases respectively, with 20 bases between them. Per germline, CDR1 SEHNR and CDR2 FQNEAQ (reference sequence). This clone was seen only a few times. Its matching antigen is unknown. The protocol was immunoSEQ multiplex PCR, while the TCRdb copy is restricted to in-frame clones and leaves out a portion. The data show around 140,000 clones, roughly 90% seen once. The rearrangement links TRBV7-9 to TRBJ1-2; D perhaps matches TRBD1 (5 bases). Specimen: peripheral blood, collected 28 days after the second AZD1222 dose. This clonotype was obtained from an adult who received the AZD1222 COVID-19 vaccine. The CDR3 coding sequence is TGTGCCAGCAGCTTATTAGAGGGGTCGTCTAGCCGCTATGGCTACACCTTC. It encodes CASSLLEGSSSRYGYTF.